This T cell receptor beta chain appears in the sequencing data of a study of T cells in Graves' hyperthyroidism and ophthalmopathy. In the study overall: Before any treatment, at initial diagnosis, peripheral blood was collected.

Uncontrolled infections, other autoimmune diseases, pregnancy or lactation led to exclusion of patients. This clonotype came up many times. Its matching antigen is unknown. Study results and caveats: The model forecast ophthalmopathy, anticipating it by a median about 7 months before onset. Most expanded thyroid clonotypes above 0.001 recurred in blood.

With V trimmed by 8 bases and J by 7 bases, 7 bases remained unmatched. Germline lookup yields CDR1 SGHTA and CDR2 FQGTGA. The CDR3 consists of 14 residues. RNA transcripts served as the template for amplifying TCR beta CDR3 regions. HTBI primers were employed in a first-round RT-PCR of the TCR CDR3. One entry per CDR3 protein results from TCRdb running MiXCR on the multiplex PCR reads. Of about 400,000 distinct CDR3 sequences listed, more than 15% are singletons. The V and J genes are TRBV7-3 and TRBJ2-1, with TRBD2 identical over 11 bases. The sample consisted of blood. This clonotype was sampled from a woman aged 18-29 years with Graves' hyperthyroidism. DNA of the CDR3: TGTGCCAGCGGCAAAACTAGCGGGAGTAATGAGCAGTTCTTC. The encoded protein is CASGKTSGSNEQFF.